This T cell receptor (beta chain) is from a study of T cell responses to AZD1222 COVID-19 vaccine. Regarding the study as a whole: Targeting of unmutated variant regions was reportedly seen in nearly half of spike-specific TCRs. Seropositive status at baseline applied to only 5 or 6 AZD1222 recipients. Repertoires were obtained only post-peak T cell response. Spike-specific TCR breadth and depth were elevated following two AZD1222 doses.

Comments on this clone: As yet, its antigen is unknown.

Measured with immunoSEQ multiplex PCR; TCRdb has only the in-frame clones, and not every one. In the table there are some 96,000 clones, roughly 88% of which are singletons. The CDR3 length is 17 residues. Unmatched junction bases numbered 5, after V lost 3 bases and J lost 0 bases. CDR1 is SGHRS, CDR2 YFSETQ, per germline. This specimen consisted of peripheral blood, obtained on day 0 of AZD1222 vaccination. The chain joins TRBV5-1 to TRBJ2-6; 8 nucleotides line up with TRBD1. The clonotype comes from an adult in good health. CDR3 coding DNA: TGCGCCAGCAGCTCCGGGACAGGTCCCTCTGGGGCCAACGTCCTGACTTTC. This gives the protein CASSSGTGPSGANVLTF.